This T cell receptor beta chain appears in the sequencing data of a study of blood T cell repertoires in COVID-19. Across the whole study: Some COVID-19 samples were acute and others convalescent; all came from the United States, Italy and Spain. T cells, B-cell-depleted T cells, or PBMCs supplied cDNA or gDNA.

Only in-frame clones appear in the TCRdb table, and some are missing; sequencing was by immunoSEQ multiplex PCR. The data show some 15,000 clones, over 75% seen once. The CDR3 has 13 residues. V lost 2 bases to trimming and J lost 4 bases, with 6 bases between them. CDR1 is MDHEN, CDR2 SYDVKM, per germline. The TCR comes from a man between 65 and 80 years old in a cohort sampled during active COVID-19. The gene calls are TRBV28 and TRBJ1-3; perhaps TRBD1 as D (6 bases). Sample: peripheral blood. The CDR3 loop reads CASSLTGGNTIYF. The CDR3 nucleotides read TGTGCCAGCAGTTTAACAGGGGGAAACACCATATATTTT.